This is a list of T cell receptor beta chains from one sample in a study of shared clonotypes between healthy human individuals. The method was immunoSEQ multiplex PCR; TCRdb's version includes in-frame clones alone and lacks a portion of them. Counted here are hundreds of thousands of clones, around 72% occurring once; the ten biggest clones make up roughly 1.7%. The sample comprised memory CD4+ T cells sorted from blood. The receptors here all came from a woman in her 30s in good health. CDR3s include the opening cysteine and the closing phenylalanine or tryptophan. A D gene is named only where the DNA matches it firmly. Some rows have no size entry. The others give once, few or many, or a class for an expanded clone.

D: .
V: TRBV29-1
size: .
J: TRBJ1-1
CDR3: CSVDQQGTLEAFF
DNA: TGCAGCGTTGATCAACAGGGTACTCTTGAAGCTTTCTTT

D: .
V: TRBV6-6
size: .
J: TRBJ2-3
CDR3: CASSYRSGLSTDTQYF
DNA: TGTGCCAGCAGTTACCGCAGCGGGCTAAGCACAGATACGCAGTATTTT

D: .
V: TRBV18
size: .
J: TRBJ1-1
CDR3: CASSPSESRSTEAFF
DNA: TGTGCCAGCTCACCTAGCGAGAGTAGAAGCACTGAAGCTTTCTTT

D: .
V: TRBV6-1
size: .
J: TRBJ1-2
CDR3: CASAATGSGYGYTF
DNA: TGTGCCAGCGCCGCTACAGGGTCGGGCTATGGCTACACCTTC

D: .
V: TRBV5-1
size: few
J: TRBJ2-1
CDR3: CASSLDSNSYNEQFF
DNA: TGCGCCAGCAGCTTGGATTCAAACTCCTACAATGAGCAGTTCTTC

D: .
V: TRBV7-3
size: .
J: TRBJ2-5
CDR3: CASSLGTEETQYF
DNA: TGTGCCAGCAGCTTAGGGACCGAAGAGACCCAGTACTTC

D: TRBD2
V: TRBV5-1
size: few
J: TRBJ2-2
CDR3: CASSPNGGRGTGELFF
DNA: TGCGCCAGCAGCCCCAATGGCGGGAGGGGCACCGGGGAGCTGTTTTTT

D: TRBD1
V: TRBV18
size: .
J: TRBJ2-7
CDR3: CASSSGTGGNEQYF
DNA: TGTGCCAGCTCGTCCGGGACAGGGGGAAACGAGCAGTACTTC

D: TRBD1
V: TRBV2
size: .
J: TRBJ1-2
CDR3: CASTPDRNNYGYTF
DNA: TGTGCCAGCACCCCGGACAGGAATAACTATGGCTACACCTTC

D: .
V: TRBV2
size: .
J: TRBJ1-5
CDR3: CASSDRVFSNQPQHF
DNA: TGTGCCAGCAGTGACAGGGTGTTTAGCAATCAGCCCCAGCATTTT

D: TRBD2
V: TRBV5-1
size: .
J: TRBJ2-3
CDR3: CASRPRVASGSIDTQYF
DNA: TGCGCCAGCAGACCCCGAGTGGCTAGCGGGAGTATAGATACGCAGTATTTT

D: .
V: TRBV27
size: .
J: TRBJ2-1
CDR3: CASSLMGEGGYNEQFF
DNA: TGTGCCAGCAGTTTAATGGGGGAAGGAGGATACAATGAGCAGTTCTTC

D: .
V: TRBV5-6
size: .
J: TRBJ2-3
CDR3: CASSLWASTDTQYF
DNA: TGTGCCAGCAGCTTGTGGGCTAGCACAGATACGCAGTATTTT

D: .
V: TRBV7-2
size: .
J: TRBJ1-5
CDR3: CASSLQGTYSNQPQHF
DNA: TGTGCCAGCAGCTTACAGGGAACGTATAGCAATCAGCCCCAGCATTTT

D: .
V: TRBV28
size: .
J: TRBJ2-5
CDR3: CASSLQGSETKYF
DNA: TGTGCCAGCAGTTTACAGGGGAGCGAGACCAAGTACTTC

D: .
V: TRBV6-6
size: .
J: TRBJ1-1
CDR3: CASTPLGRTNTEAFF
DNA: TGTGCCAGCACCCCACTGGGCAGGACGAACACTGAAGCTTTCTTT

D: .
V: TRBV29-1
size: .
J: TRBJ1-5
CDR3: CSVVFSGDNQPQHF
DNA: TGCAGCGTTGTGTTTTCAGGGGACAATCAGCCCCAGCATTTT

D: .
V: TRBV5-4
size: .
J: TRBJ1-4
CDR3: CASSLWGTVATNEKLFF
DNA: TGTGCCAGCAGCTTGTGGGGTACCGTGGCAACTAATGAAAAACTGTTTTTT

D: TRBD1
V: TRBV9
size: .
J: TRBJ1-5
CDR3: CASSPTGDQPQHF
DNA: TGTGCCAGCAGCCCTACAGGGGACCAGCCCCAGCATTTT

D: .
V: TRBV2
size: .
J: TRBJ2-5
CDR3: CASTRDSETQYF
DNA: TGTGCCAGCACTCGGGACTCAGAAACCCAGTACTTC

D: .
V: TRBV7-3
size: few
J: TRBJ1-1
CDR3: CASSLTNVNTEAFF
DNA: TGTGCCAGCAGCTTAACAAATGTGAACACTGAAGCTTTCTTT

D: .
V: TRBV14
size: .
J: TRBJ2-2
CDR3: CASSQDFSGELFF
DNA: TGTGCCAGCAGCCAGGACTTTAGCGGGGAGCTGTTTTTT

D: TRBD2
V: TRBV30
size: .
J: TRBJ2-1
CDR3: CAWSGELAGGYNEQFF
DNA: TGTGCCTGGAGTGGGGAACTAGCGGGAGGTTACAATGAGCAGTTCTTC

D: TRBD2
V: TRBV28
size: .
J: TRBJ2-7
CDR3: CASSTFSGSSYEQYF
DNA: TGTGCCAGCAGTACCTTTAGCGGGAGCTCCTACGAGCAGTACTTC

D: TRBD1
V: TRBV28
size: .
J: TRBJ2-7
CDR3: CATLGQGRGEQYF
DNA: TGTGCCACCCTGGGACAGGGGCGAGGGGAGCAGTACTTC

D: .
V: TRBV2
size: .
J: TRBJ2-3
CDR3: CASRMYTDTQYF
DNA: TGTGCCAGCAGAATGTATACAGATACGCAGTATTTT

D: .
V: TRBV5-5
size: few
J: TRBJ2-5
CDR3: CASSLTDQETQYF
DNA: TGTGCCAGCAGCTTGACAGACCAAGAGACCCAGTACTTC

D: .
V: TRBV28
size: .
J: TRBJ2-5
CDR3: CASSFGAEAGETQYF
DNA: TGTGCCAGCAGTTTCGGGGCCGAAGCTGGGGAGACCCAGTACTTC

D: .
V: TRBV7-6
size: .
J: TRBJ2-7
CDR3: CASSLVQGSEGEQYF
DNA: TGTGCCAGCAGCTTAGTCCAGGGGTCTGAGGGGGAGCAGTACTTC

D: .
V: TRBV2
size: medium-sized
J: TRBJ1-2
CDR3: CASSEADGSIYGYTF
DNA: TGTGCCAGCAGTGAAGCGGATGGTAGCATCTATGGCTACACCTTC